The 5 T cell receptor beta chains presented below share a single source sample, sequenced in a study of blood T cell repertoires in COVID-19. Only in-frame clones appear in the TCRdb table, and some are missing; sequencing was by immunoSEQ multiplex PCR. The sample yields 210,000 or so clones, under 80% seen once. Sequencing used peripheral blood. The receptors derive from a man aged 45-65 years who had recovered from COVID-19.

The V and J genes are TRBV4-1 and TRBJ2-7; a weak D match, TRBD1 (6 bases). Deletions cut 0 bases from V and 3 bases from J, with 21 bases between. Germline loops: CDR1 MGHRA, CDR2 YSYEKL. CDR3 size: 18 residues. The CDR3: CASSQDGPDRRWGYEQYF. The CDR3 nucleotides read TGCGCCAGCAGCCAAGATGGGCCTGACAGGCGTTGGGGCTACGAGCAGTACTTC.

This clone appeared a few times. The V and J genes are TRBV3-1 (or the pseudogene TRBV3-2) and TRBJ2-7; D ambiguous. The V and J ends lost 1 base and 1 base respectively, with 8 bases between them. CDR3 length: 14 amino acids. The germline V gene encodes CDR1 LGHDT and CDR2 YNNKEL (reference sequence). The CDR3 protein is CASSQVPRSYEQYF. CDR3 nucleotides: TGTGCCAGCAGCCAAGTCCCGAGATCCTACGAGCAGTACTTC.

CDR3 residues: CASSQESSGSNGEQFF. The CDR3 nucleotides are TGCGCCAGCAGCCAAGAATCTAGCGGGAGTAACGGTGAGCAGTTCTTC. The chain carries TRBV4-3 and TRBJ2-1; 10 nucleotides agree with TRBD2. The J segment lost 9 bases and the V segment lost 0 bases, leaving 8 bases of the junction unmatched. The CDR3 sequence is 16 residues long. Germline V gives CDR1 LGHNA, CDR2 YSLEER.

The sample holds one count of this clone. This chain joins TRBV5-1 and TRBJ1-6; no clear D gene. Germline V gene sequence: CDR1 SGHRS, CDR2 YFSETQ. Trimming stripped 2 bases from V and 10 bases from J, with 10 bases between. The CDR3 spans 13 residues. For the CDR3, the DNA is TGCGCCAGCAGCTTTCAGGAACGATCACCCCTCCACTTT. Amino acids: CASSFQERSPLHF.

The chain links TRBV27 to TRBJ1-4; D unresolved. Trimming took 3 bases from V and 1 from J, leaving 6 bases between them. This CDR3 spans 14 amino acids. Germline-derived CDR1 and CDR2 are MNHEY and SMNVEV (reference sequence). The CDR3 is CASSFGLTNEKLFF. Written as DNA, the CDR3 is TGTGCCAGCAGTTTCGGGTTAACTAATGAAAAACTGTTTTTT.